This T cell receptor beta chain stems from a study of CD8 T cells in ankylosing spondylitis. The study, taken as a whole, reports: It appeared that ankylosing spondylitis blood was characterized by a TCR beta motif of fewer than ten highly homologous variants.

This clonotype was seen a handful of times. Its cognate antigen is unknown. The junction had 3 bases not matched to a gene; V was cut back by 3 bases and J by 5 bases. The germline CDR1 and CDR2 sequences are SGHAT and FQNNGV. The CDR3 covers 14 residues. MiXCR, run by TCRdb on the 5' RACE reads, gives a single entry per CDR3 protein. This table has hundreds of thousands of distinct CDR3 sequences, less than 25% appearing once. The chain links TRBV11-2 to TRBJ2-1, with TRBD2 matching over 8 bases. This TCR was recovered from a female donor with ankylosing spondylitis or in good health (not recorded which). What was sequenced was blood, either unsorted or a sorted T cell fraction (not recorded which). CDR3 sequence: CASSFTGRDNEQFF. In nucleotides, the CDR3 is TGTGCCAGCAGCTTCACCGGGAGGGACAATGAGCAGTTCTTC.